This T cell receptor (beta chain) derives from a study of CXCR3-negative and CXCR3-positive naive CD8 T cells. This CDR3 contains 14 residues. The germline V gene has CDR1 SGHVS and CDR2 FNYEAQ. As for this clonotype: The antigen remains undetermined.

UMI labels and 5' RACE were used to prepare the TRB cDNA libraries. TCRdb derives one entry per CDR3 protein from the 5' RACE reads, leaving out DNA. The sample's table shows some 85,000 distinct CDR3 sequences. Study results and caveats: TRBV-TRBJ usage matched between naive CXCR3-negative and CXCR3-positive cells but not between memory cells. Hydrophobicity was higher for TRB CDR3s found in CXCR3-positive naive cells than in CXCR3-negative naive cells.

V is TRBV7-6 and J is TRBJ2-2; the TCRdb call, TRBD1, lacks DNA for checking. Specimen: naive CXCR3+ CD8+ T cells from blood. The subset: CD45RO-CCR7+CD27+CD95- naive CD8+ T cells expressing CXCR3 (TNR3+). The TCR was taken from a human donor in good health. Some clones in this sample may be carry-over from other donors' samples. The CDR3 is CASSLGWGTGELFF.